These 14 T cell receptor beta chains were sequenced from one sample in a study of shared clonotypes between healthy human individuals (dated by TCRdb to 2020 to 2021). Libraries were constructed by the immunoSEQ multiplex PCR assay. TCRdb provides this immuneACCESS table in a form limited to in-frame rearrangements. Some clones are lacking; in checked studies, under half of them reflect an unresolved V gene, and why the rest are absent is not known. Recorded for this sample are millions of clones; over 85% of them occurred a single time. The ten largest make up about 0.41% of the sample. The sequencing sample was made of naive CD4+ T cells from PBMCs. In light of the paper, this sample's cell subset or site label describes: CD45RA+ positively selected. These receptors were collected from a young man in good health. Some clones in this sample may be carry-over from other donors' samples.

The chain joins TRBV18 to TRBJ1-1; D possibly corresponds to TRBD1 (5 bases). Trimming cost V 1 base and J 5 bases, with 14 bases left between them. CDR1 is KGHSH and CDR2 is LQKENI in the germline V gene. The CDR3 has 15 amino acids. The CDR3, as DNA: TGTGCCAGCTCACCACGGGAGGGGCGGGGAACTGAAGCTTTCTTT. Protein sequence: CASSPREGRGTEAFF.

V and J are TRBV15 and TRBJ2-3; 8 positions agree with TRBD2. This CDR3 contains 16 residues. CDR1 and CDR2 (germline): LNHNV, YYDKDF (reference sequence). The V and J ends lost 0 bases and 1 base, in that order; junction bases with no gene match: 3. The CDR3 DNA reads as TGTGCCACCAGCAGAGATCGCGGGAGGCGCACAGATACGCAGTATTTT. It yields the protein CATSRDRGRRTDTQYF.

The chain joins TRBV6-5 to TRBJ1-4; the D is unclear. The ends were cut back, 4 bases at V and 8 bases at J, with 17 bases in the middle. Germline CDR1 MNHEY, CDR2 SVGAGI. This CDR3 comprises 15 residues. Here the CDR3 reads CASSWSKKRDEKLFF. The CDR3 DNA is TGTGCCAGCAGTTGGTCTAAAAAACGTGACGAAAAACTGTTTTTT.

V usage is TRBV29-1 and J usage is TRBJ2-2; D remains unclear. The CDR3 contains 13 residues. The germline V gene encodes CDR1 SQVTM and CDR2 ANQGSEA. Trimming pared 6 bases from V and 2 bases from J, leaving 10 bases between. CDR3 loop: CSVDKDNTGELFF. The DNA of the CDR3 is TGCAGCGTAGACAAAGATAACACCGGGGAGCTGTTTTTT.

This chain uses TRBV10-1 with TRBJ2-3; 8 bases line up with TRBD2. The CDR3 is made up of 12 amino acids. With V trimmed by 8 bases and J by 4 bases, 2 bases remained unmatched. Germline CDR1 reads WNHNN; CDR2 reads SYGVQD (reference sequence). CDR3 in amino acids: CASAAGADTQYF. The CDR3 DNA reads TGCGCCAGCGCAGCGGGAGCAGATACGCAGTATTTT.

The V and J genes are TRBV7-9 and TRBJ1-1; the D is unclear. Trimming removed 5 bases at V and 5 bases at J, with 21 bases between. The CDR3 sequence is 16 residues long. Germline CDR1 SEHNR, CDR2 FQNEAQ (reference sequence). The CDR3 spells CASSQTGLSPGTEAFF. In DNA form, the CDR3 reads TGTGCCAGCAGCCAAACGGGCCTCTCCCCGGGGACTGAAGCTTTCTTT. The variable domain in full, with the rest retrieved from reference TRBV7-9 and TRBJ1-1, is DTGVSQNPRHKITKRGQNVTFRCDPISEHNRLYWYRQTLGQGPEFLTYFQNEAQLEKSRLLSDRFSAERPKGSFSTLEIQRTEQGDSAMYLCASSQTGLSPGTEAFFGQGTRLTVV.

The V and J genes are TRBV2 and TRBJ1-2, with D possibly being TRBD1 (6 bases). This CDR3 is 14 amino acids long. Germline V gene lookup returns CDR1 SNHLY and CDR2 FYNNEI. The V and J ends lost 8 bases and 4 bases respectively, with 17 bases between them. The CDR3 sequence: CASGNGRGSYGYTF. The CDR3 nucleotides read TGTGCCAGCGGGAATGGGAGGGGGAGCTATGGCTACACCTTC.

This clone was detected once. The chain is built from TRBV5-4 and TRBJ2-7, with 8 bases lining up with TRBD2. Trimming removed 2 bases from V and 1 base from J; junction bases left unmatched: 5. Germline V lookup: CDR1 SGHNT, CDR2 YYREEE (reference sequence). This CDR3 region has 15 residues. The CDR3 loop reads CASSFFASGSYEQYF. The CDR3, as DNA: TGTGCCAGCAGCTTCTTCGCTAGCGGGTCCTACGAGCAGTACTTC.

This chain joins TRBV7-2 and TRBJ2-5; 7 bases fit TRBD1. The J segment lost 7 bases and the V segment lost 0 bases, leaving 11 bases of the junction unmatched. CDR3 length equals 16 residues. Germline loops: CDR1 SGHTA, CDR2 FQGNSA. The CDR3 sequence is CASSLASGTAFVTQYF. CDR3 DNA sequence: TGTGCCAGCAGCTTAGCCTCCGGGACAGCTTTTGTGACCCAGTACTTC.

In the case of this clone: This CDR3 is also generated by other DNA sequences in the sample. V is TRBV18 and J is TRBJ2-5; no clear D. This CDR3 is built from 12 residues. CDR1 is KGHSH, CDR2 LQKENI, per germline. V lost 2 bases to trimming and J lost 2 bases, with 3 bases between them. For the CDR3, the DNA is TGTGCCAGCTCACCAGAGCAAGAGACCCAGTACTTC. Amino acid sequence: CASSPEQETQYF.

J is TRBJ1-2 and V is TRBV6-5; possibly TRBD1 for D (6 bases). The CDR3 length is 15 residues. In germline, CDR1 is MNHEY, CDR2 SVGAGI. Trimming left V 6 bases short and J 5 bases short, with 19 bases between. The CDR3 bases are TGTGCCAGCAGAATGCAGGGGCTACATCCTTATGGCTACACCTTC. Protein sequence: CASRMQGLHPYGYTF.

V gene TRBV7-2 combines with J gene TRBJ2-7, with D unresolved. Per germline, CDR1 SGHTA and CDR2 FQGNSA. Trimming removed 1 base at V and 3 bases at J, with 13 bases between. The CDR3 consists of 15 residues. CDR3 bases: TGTGCCAGCAGCTTAGGGCTTATCCTAAACTACGAGCAGTACTTC. This codes for CASSLGLILNYEQYF.

This clone was seen a handful of times. V and J are TRBV19 and TRBJ1-5, with D possibly TRBD1 on 5 matching bases. The CDR3 is made up of 12 amino acids. CDR1 and CDR2 (germline): LNHDA, SQIVND (reference sequence). Trimming stripped 9 bases from V and 2 bases from J, with 8 bases between. The CDR3 loop is CASWGGNQPQHF. The CDR3 DNA sequence: TGTGCCAGCTGGGGGGGCAATCAGCCCCAGCATTTT.

The rearrangement uses TRBV6-5 and TRBJ2-3; 7 bases are shared with TRBD2. The V and J ends lost 2 bases and 5 bases, in that order; junction bases with no gene match: 7. Germline values: CDR1 MNHEY, CDR2 SVGAGI. The CDR3 runs to 15 residues. The CDR3 region has the DNA TGTGCCAGCAGTTACAAGGGCGGGAGAGGAGATACGCAGTATTTT. It yields the protein CASSYKGGRGDTQYF.